Included here is one T cell receptor (beta chain) sequence, with context. What it recognizes is unknown. Libraries of bulk TCR were made by previously described methods (with listed TCR primers). TCRdb passed the PCR reads through MiXCR, listing each CDR3 protein once. The sample has about 630,000 distinct CDR3 sequences; 25% are singletons. Germline CDR1 is MNHEY and CDR2 is SVGEGT. The CDR3 sequence is 14 residues long. V dropped 7 bases and J dropped 7; count of bases not matched to a gene: 10. These data belong to a study of molecular identifiers for immune sequencing clone quantification. Across the study: Naive CD8 RNA (roughly 20,000 or 100,000 cells) was divided into five aliquots, with four sequenced. Study-level points and caveats: Spiked-in Jurkat TCR RNA corresponding to one cell was reported as detectable against 750,000 to 1,000,000 naive cells.

This chain links TRBV6-2 or TRBV6-3 with TRBJ2-1, with 7 bases fitting TRBD1. This receptor was obtained from a human donor in good health. Some libraries in this study had Jurkat cell RNA spiked in. The sample comprised naive CD8+ T cells from blood, with Jurkat cell RNA spiked in. Specified subset: FACS-sorted CD8+CD4-CCR7+CD45RA+ naive T cells. CDR3 in amino acids: CASTPGTALNEQFF. The CDR3 DNA reads TGTGCCAGCACGCCAGGGACAGCACTAAATGAGCAGTTCTTC.